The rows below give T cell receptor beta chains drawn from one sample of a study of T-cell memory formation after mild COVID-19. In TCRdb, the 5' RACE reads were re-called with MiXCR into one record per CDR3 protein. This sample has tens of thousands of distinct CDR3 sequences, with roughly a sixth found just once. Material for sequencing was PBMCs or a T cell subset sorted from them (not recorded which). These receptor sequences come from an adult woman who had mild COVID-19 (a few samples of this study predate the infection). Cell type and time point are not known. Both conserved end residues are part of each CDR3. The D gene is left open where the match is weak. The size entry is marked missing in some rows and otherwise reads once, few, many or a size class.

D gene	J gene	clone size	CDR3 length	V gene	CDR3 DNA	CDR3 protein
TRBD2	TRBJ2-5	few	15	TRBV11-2	TGTGCCAGCAGCTTTAGCGGGAGTATGAGAGAGACCCAGTACTTC	CASSFSGSMRETQYF
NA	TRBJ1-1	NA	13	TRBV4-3	TGCGCCAGCAGCCAGGTGCTAAAGACTGAAGCTTTCTTT	CASSQVLKTEAFF
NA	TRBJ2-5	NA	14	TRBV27	TGTGCCACCTCCTCTCGGGGCGGTGAAGAGACCCAGTACTTC	CATSSRGGEETQYF
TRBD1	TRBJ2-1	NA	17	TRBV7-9	TGTGCCAGCAGCTTGGATCCGGGACAGGGGACTTACAATGAGCAGTTCTTC	CASSLDPGQGTYNEQFF
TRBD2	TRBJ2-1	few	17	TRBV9	TGTGCCAGCAGCGTACACCAGACTAGCGGGAGTAACAATGAGCAGTTCTTC	CASSVHQTSGSNNEQFF
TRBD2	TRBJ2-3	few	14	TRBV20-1	TGCAGTGCTAGTCCGGGACTACACACAGATACGCAGTATTTT	CSASPGLHTDTQYF
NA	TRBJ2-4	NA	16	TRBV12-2	TGTGCAAGTCGCTTCCGGGGGGCAGTAGGCGAAAACATTCAGTACTTC	CASRFRGAVGENIQYF
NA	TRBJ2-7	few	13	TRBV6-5	TGTGCCAGCAGTTACTCTGAGGACTACGAGCAGTACTTC	CASSYSEDYEQYF
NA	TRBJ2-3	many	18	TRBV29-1	TGCAGCGTTGAGGGTACCCTCGGACAACGCGGGCCCGAAGATACGCAGTATTTT	CSVEGTLGQRGPEDTQYF
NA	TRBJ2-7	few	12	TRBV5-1	TGCGCCAGCAGCCCTGGGACAAACGAGCAGTACTTC	CASSPGTNEQYF
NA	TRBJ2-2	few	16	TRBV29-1	TGCAGCGTTGAAAGTTCGGGGGGCTTGAACACCGGGGAGCTGTTTTTT	CSVESSGGLNTGELFF
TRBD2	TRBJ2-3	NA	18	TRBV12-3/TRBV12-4	TGTGCCAGCAGCTCCGCTACTAGCGGGAAGACTAGCACAGATACGCAGTATTTT	CASSSATSGKTSTDTQYF
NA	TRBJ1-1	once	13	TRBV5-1	TGCGCCAGCAAGACAGCCCCAGGAGCTGAAGCTTTCTTT	CASKTAPGAEAFF
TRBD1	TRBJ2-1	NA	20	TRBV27	TGTGCCAGTTCCTCCCGATGGGACAGGGACTGGAGCGGCTCCTACAATGAGCAGTTCTTC	CASSSRWDRDWSGSYNEQFF
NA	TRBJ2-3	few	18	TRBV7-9	TGTGCCAGCAGCCCCACGCCCGGGTACGGACAGAACACAGATACGCAGTATTTT	CASSPTPGYGQNTDTQYF
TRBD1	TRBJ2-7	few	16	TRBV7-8	TGTGCCAGCAGCTTTGATGGGACAGGCAACACCTACGAGCAGTACTTC	CASSFDGTGNTYEQYF
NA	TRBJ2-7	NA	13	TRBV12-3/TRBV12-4	TGTGCCAGCAGTTTCGGAGGGGCTGGCGAGCAGTACTTC	CASSFGGAGEQYF
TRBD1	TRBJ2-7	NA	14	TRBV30	TGTGCCTGGGGAGGCCGGACAGGGGGTAACGAGCAGTACTTC	CAWGGRTGGNEQYF
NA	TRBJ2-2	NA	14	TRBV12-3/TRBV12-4	TGTGCCAGCAGGCCCCCACAGGGCGCCGGGGAGCTGTTTTTT	CASRPPQGAGELFF
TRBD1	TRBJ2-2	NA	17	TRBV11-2	TGTGCCAGCAGCCGTAAGATCAGACAGGGGGTCACCGGGGAGCTGTTTTTT	CASSRKIRQGVTGELFF
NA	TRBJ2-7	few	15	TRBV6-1	TGTGCCAGCACCACGAAACCCGGGAGCTCCTACGAGCAGTACTTC	CASTTKPGSSYEQYF
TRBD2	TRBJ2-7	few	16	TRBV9	TGTGCCAGCAGCGGAACCGGGACTAGCGGGAGAAGCGAGCAGTACTTC	CASSGTGTSGRSEQYF
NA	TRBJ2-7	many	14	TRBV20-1	TGCAGTGCTGAGGACCTATCTAATTCCTACGAGCAGTACTTC	CSAEDLSNSYEQYF
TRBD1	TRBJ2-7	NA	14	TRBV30	TGTGCCTGGAGTATACCGGGACAGGGGAACGAGCAGTACTTC	CAWSIPGQGNEQYF
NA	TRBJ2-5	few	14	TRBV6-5	TGTGCCAGCAGTTATTACGGGGGCCAAGAGACCCAGTACTTC	CASSYYGGQETQYF
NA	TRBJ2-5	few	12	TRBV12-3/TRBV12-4	TGTGCCAGCAGTGTCCATCAAGAGACCCAGTACTTC	CASSVHQETQYF
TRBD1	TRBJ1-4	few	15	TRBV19	TGTGCCAGTAGTATGTTGGGAGGGGGCGACGAAAAACTGTTTTTT	CASSMLGGGDEKLFF
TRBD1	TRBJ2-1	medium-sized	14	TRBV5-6	TGTGCCAGCAGCCCGCCGGGACAGCACAATGAGCAGTTCTTC	CASSPPGQHNEQFF
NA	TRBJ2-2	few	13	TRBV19	TGTGCCAGTAGTATAAAGGGCGACGGGGAGCTGTTTTTT	CASSIKGDGELFF
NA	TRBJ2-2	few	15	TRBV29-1	TGCAGCGTTGCCGAGTCCCAAACTAGTACCGGGGAGCTGTTTTTT	CSVAESQTSTGELFF
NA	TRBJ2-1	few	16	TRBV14	TGTGCCAGCAGCCAAGTCTTCGGTTTGGGGGACAATGAGCAGTTCTTC	CASSQVFGLGDNEQFF
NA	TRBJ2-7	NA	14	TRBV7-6	TGTGCCAGCAGCTTAAAAGGGACCTCCTACGAGCAGTACTTC	CASSLKGTSYEQYF
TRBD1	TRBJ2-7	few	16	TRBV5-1	TGCGCCAGCAGCCCAACTCCGACAGGGGGCTTTTACGAGCAGTACTTC	CASSPTPTGGFYEQYF
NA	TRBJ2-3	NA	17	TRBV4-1	TGCGCCAGCAGCCTAGTCAACTCAGGGCTTAGCACAGATACGCAGTATTTT	CASSLVNSGLSTDTQYF
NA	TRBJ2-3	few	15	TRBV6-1	TGTGCCAGCAGTGAAGCAGTCGGTTCCACAGATACGCAGTATTTT	CASSEAVGSTDTQYF
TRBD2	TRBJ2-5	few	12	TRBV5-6	TGTGCCAGCAGCCCGGGGGGTGAGACCCAGTACTTC	CASSPGGETQYF
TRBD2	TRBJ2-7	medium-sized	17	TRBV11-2	TGTGCCAGCAGCTTAGGGACTAGCGGGAGGGCCGTCCACGAGCAGTACTTC	CASSLGTSGRAVHEQYF
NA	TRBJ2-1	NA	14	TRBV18	TGTGCCAGCTCACCAGCTAGCGATTACAATGAGCAGTTCTTC	CASSPASDYNEQFF
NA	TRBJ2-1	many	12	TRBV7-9	TGTGCCAGCAGCGGACCGACAGCCGGGAGGTTCTTC	CASSGPTAGRFF
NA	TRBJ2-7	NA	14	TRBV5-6	TGTGCCAGCAGCTCCGACCTCGAGGGGTACGAGCAGTACTTC	CASSSDLEGYEQYF
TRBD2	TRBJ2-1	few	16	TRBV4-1	TGCGCCAGCAGCCAAGTTAGCGGGGGGGCTTACAATGAGCAGTTCTTC	CASSQVSGGAYNEQFF
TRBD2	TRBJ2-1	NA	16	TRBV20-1	TGCAGTGCTAGAGAAGGACTAGCGGCCCTATACAATGAGCAGTTCTTC	CSAREGLAALYNEQFF
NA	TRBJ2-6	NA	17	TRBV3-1	TGTGCCAGCAGCCAGGACAGCGAAAGCTCTGGGGCCAACGTCCTGACTTTC	CASSQDSESSGANVLTF
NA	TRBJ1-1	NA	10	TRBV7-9	TGTGCCAGCAGCCTGGATCTTGCTTTCTTT	CASSLDLAFF
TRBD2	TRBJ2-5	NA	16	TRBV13	TGTGCCAGCAGCGTAACCTTGGCGGGAGTAAGGGAGACCCAGTACTTC	CASSVTLAGVRETQYF
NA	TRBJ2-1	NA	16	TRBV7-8	TGTGCCAGCAGCTGGACGGAGGGTTCCCCCAACAATGAGCAGTTCTTC	CASSWTEGSPNNEQFF
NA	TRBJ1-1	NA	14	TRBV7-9	TGTGCCAGCAGCCACACCGACGGGGGCACTGAAGCTTTCTTT	CASSHTDGGTEAFF
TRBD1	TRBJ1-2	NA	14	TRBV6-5	TGTGCCAGCAGTCGCTCGGGACAGCTGGATGGCTACACCTTC	CASSRSGQLDGYTF
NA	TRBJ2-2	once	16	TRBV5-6	TGTGCCAGCAGCGTCCGCCGGCCCACGAACACCGGGGAGCTGTTTTTT	CASSVRRPTNTGELFF
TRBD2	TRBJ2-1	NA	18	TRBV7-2	TGTGCCAGCAGCCTTATTGGGACTAGCGGGAGGGCCAGGGATGAGCAGTTCTTC	CASSLIGTSGRARDEQFF